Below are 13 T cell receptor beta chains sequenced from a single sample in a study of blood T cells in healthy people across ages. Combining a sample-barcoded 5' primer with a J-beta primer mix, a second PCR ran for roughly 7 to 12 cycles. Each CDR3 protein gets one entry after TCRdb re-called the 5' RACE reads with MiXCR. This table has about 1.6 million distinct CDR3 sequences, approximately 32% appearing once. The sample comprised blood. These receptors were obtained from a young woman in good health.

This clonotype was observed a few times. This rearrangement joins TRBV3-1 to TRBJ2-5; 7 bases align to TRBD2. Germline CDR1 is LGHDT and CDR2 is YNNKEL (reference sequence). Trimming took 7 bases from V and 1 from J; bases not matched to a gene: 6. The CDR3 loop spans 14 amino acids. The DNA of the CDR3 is TGTGCCAGCATATCTAGCGGAACCCAAGAGACCCAGTACTTC. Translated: CASISSGTQETQYF.

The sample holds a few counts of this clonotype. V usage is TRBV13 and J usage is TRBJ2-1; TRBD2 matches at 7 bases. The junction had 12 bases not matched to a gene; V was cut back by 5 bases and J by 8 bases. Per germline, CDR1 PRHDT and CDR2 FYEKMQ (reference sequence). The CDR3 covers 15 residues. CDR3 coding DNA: TGTGCCAGCAGCACCCCTTGGGAGGGCGGAGATGAGCAGTTCTTC. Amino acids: CASSTPWEGGDEQFF.

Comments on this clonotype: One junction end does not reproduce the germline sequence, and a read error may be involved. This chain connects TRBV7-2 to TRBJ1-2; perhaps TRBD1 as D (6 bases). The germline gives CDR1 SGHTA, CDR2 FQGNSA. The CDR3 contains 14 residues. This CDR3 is CASSLPVGGDGYPF. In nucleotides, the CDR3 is TGTGCCAGCAGCTTACCGGTGGGGGGCGATGGCTACCCCTTC.

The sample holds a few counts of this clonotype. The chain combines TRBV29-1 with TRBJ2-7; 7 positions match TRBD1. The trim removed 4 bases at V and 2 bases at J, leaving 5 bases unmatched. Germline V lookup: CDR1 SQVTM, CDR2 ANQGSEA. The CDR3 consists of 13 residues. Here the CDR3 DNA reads TGCAGCGTTGGTGGGACAGTGACCTACGAGCAGTACTTC. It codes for CSVGGTVTYEQYF.

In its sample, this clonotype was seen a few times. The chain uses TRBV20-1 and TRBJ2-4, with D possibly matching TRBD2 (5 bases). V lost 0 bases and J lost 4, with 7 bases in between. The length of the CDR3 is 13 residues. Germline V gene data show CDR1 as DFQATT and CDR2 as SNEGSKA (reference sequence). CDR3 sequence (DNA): TGCAGTGCTAGAGACGAGGGTAAAAACATTCAGTACTTC. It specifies CSARDEGKNIQYF.

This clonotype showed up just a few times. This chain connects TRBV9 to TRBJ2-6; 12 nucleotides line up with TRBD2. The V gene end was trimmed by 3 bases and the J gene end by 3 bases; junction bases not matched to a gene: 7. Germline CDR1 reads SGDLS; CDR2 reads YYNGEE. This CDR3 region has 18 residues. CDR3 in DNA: TGTGCCAGCAGCGCCGGACTAGCGGGAACTGTTGGGGCCAACGTCCTGACTTTC. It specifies CASSAGLAGTVGANVLTF.

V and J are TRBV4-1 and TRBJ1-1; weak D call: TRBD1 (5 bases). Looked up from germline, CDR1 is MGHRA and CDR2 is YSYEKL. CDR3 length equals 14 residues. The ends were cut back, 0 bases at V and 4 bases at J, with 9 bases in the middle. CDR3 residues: CASSQDRVSTEAFF. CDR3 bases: TGCGCCAGCAGCCAAGACAGGGTAAGCACTGAAGCTTTCTTT.

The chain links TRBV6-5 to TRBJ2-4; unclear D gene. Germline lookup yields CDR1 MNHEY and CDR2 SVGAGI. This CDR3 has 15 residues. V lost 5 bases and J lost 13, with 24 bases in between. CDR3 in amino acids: CASSPTWAKSEAQYF. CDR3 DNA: TGTGCCAGCAGTCCGACATGGGCAAAGAGTGAGGCCCAGTACTTC.

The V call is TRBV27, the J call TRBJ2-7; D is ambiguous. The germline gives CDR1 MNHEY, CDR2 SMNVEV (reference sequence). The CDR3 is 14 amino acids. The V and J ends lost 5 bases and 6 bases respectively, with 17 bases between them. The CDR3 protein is CASSPSTRPLEQYF. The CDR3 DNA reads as TGTGCCAGCAGTCCCAGCACCCGCCCGCTCGAGCAGTACTTC.

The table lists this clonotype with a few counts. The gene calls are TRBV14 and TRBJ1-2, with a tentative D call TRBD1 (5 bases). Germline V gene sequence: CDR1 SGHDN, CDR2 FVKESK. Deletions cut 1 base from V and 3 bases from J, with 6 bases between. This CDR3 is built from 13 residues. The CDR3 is CASSQGDDYGYTF. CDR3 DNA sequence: TGTGCCAGCAGCCAAGGGGACGACTATGGCTACACCTTC.

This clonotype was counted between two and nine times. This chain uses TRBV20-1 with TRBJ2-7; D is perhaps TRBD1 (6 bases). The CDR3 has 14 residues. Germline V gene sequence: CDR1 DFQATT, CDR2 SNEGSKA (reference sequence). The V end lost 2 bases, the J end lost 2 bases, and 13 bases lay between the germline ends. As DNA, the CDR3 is TGCAGTGCTAGAACCCTGGACAGTCCCTACGAGCAGTACTTC. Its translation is CSARTLDSPYEQYF.

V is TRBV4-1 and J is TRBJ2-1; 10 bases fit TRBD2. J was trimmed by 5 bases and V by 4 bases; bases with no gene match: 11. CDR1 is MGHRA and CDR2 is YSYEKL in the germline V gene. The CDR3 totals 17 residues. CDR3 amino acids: CASSLRPAGGRDNEQFF. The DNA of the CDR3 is TGCGCCAGCAGCCTCCGTCCAGCGGGGGGGCGGGACAATGAGCAGTTCTTC.

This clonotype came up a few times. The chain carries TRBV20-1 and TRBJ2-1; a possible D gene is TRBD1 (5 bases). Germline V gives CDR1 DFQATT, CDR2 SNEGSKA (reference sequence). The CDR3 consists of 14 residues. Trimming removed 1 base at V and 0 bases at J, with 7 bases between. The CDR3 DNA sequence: TGCAGTGCTAGAGGACAGAGCTCCTACAATGAGCAGTTCTTC. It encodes CSARGQSSYNEQFF.